Listed below are T cell receptor beta chains from one sample, sequenced in a study of neoadjuvant nivolumab and ipilimumab in lung cancer. Here immunoSEQ multiplex PCR was the method, and the copy in TCRdb shows in-frame clones only, minus some. The table lists 30,000 to 35,000 clones, about nine tenths of them singletons. Sequencing was performed on peripheral blood, taken after neoadjuvant nivolumab, alone or with ipilimumab, at or shortly before surgery. The receptor source for this set is an adult with non-small cell lung cancer. Both conserved end residues are part of each CDR3. The D gene is left open where the match is weak. Not all rows give a size; the values are once, few, many and, for expanded clones, a class.

V: TRBV6-5; size: .; J: TRBJ1-2; D: .; CDR3: CASIGGSGYTF; DNA: TGTGCCAGCATCGGGGGCTCTGGCTACACCTTC
V: TRBV29-1; size: few; J: TRBJ1-2; D: .; CDR3: CSVTGSNYGYTF; DNA: TGCAGCGTTACGGGCTCTAACTATGGCTACACCTTC
V: TRBV5-1; size: .; J: TRBJ2-6; D: .; CDR3: CASSPGWESGANVLTF; DNA: TGCGCCAGCAGCCCGGGGTGGGAATCCGGGGCCAACGTCCTGACTTTC
V: TRBV27; size: .; J: TRBJ2-2; D: .; CDR3: CASSLSRQATGELFF; DNA: TGTGCCAGCAGTTTGTCTCGACAGGCCACCGGGGAGCTGTTTTTT
V: TRBV7-3; size: .; J: TRBJ2-1; D: TRBD2; CDR3: CASSLTLAGYNEQFF; DNA: TGTGCCAGCAGCTTAACCCTAGCGGGTTACAATGAGCAGTTCTTC
V: TRBV7-2; size: .; J: TRBJ1-4; D: .; CDR3: CASSPGLATNEKLFF; DNA: TGTGCCAGCAGCCCGGGACTGGCAACTAATGAAAAACTGTTTTTT
V: TRBV5-6; size: .; J: TRBJ2-7; D: .; CDR3: CASSPVQGSEQYF; DNA: TGTGCCAGCAGCCCCGTGCAGGGTAGCGAGCAGTACTTC
V: TRBV7-6; size: once; J: TRBJ1-6; D: TRBD1; CDR3: CASSSGQGYNSPLHF; DNA: TGTGCCAGCAGCTCTGGACAGGGCTATAATTCACCCCTCCACTTT
V: TRBV28; size: few; J: TRBJ2-7; D: TRBD1; CDR3: CASKGLGGQDYEQYF; DNA: TGTGCCAGCAAAGGTCTCGGGGGACAGGACTACGAGCAGTACTTC
V: TRBV6-1; size: .; J: TRBJ2-7; D: .; CDR3: CASSEGYHRGRGYEQYF; DNA: TGTGCCAGCAGTGAAGGGTACCACAGGGGGAGGGGGTACGAGCAGTACTTC
V: TRBV6-1; size: .; J: TRBJ2-7; D: .; CDR3: CASSEKYEQYF; DNA: TGTGCCAGCAGTGAGAAGTACGAGCAGTACTTC
V: TRBV14; size: .; J: TRBJ1-2; D: TRBD1; CDR3: CASSQTGEGYTF; DNA: TGTGCCAGCAGCCAAACAGGGGAAGGCTACACCTTC
V: TRBV25-1; size: .; J: TRBJ1-2; D: .; CDR3: CASSEPGARGGYTF; DNA: TGTGCCAGCAGTGAACCGGGAGCAAGGGGTGGCTACACCTTC
V: TRBV5-1; size: .; J: TRBJ2-5; D: .; CDR3: CASTLDILPETQYF; DNA: TGCGCCAGCACCTTGGACATTCTCCCGGAGACCCAGTACTTC
V: TRBV5-1; size: .; J: TRBJ2-2; D: .; CDR3: CASSFSGELFF; DNA: TGCGCCAGCAGCTTTTCCGGGGAGCTGTTTTTT
V: TRBV7-8; size: .; J: TRBJ2-1; D: .; CDR3: CASSLGVWGVSYNEQFF; DNA: TGTGCCAGCAGCTTAGGGGTGTGGGGGGTCTCCTACAATGAGCAGTTCTTC
V: TRBV10-3; size: .; J: TRBJ1-1; D: .; CDR3: CAISAGSTEAFF; DNA: TGTGCCATCAGTGCGGGGTCCACTGAAGCTTTCTTT
V: TRBV7-3; size: .; J: TRBJ2-1; D: TRBD2; CDR3: CASSYTSGGNNEQFF; DNA: TGTGCCAGCAGCTACACTAGCGGGGGAAACAATGAGCAGTTCTTC
V: TRBV5-1; size: once; J: TRBJ2-2; D: .; CDR3: CASTVGGEFTGELFF; DNA: TGCGCCAGCACCGTAGGAGGGGAGTTCACCGGGGAGCTGTTTTTT
V: TRBV5-5; size: once; J: TRBJ1-5; D: .; CDR3: CASSTGRDQPQHF; DNA: TGTGCCAGCAGCACCGGACGGGATCAGCCCCAGCATTTT
V: TRBV10-2; size: .; J: TRBJ1-3; D: .; CDR3: CASREQPNSGNTIYF; DNA: TGCGCCAGCAGGGAACAGCCCAACTCTGGAAACACCATATATTTT
V: TRBV4-1; size: .; J: TRBJ1-1; D: TRBD1; CDR3: CASSPRLAGQGLTEAFF; DNA: TGCGCCAGCAGCCCTCGACTAGCAGGACAGGGGTTGACTGAAGCTTTCTTT
V: TRBV6-5; size: .; J: TRBJ1-1; D: .; CDR3: CASSPLRVGTEAFF; DNA: TGTGCCAGCAGTCCCCTCAGGGTCGGCACTGAAGCTTTCTTT
V: TRBV18; size: .; J: TRBJ2-2; D: .; CDR3: CASSPILSTGTGELFF; DNA: TGTGCCAGCTCACCGATCTTGTCGACGGGGACCGGGGAGCTGTTTTTT
V: TRBV28; size: .; J: TRBJ2-3; D: TRBD1; CDR3: CASSNRGDTQYF; DNA: TGTGCCAGCAGCAACAGGGGTGATACGCAGTATTTT
V: TRBV5-1; size: .; J: TRBJ2-2; D: TRBD2; CDR3: CASTEASGGLNTGELFF; DNA: TGCGCCAGCACGGAAGCTAGCGGGGGCCTAAACACCGGGGAGCTGTTTTTT
V: TRBV29-1; size: .; J: TRBJ1-2; D: TRBD1; CDR3: CSVGGTDPNYGYTF; DNA: TGCAGCGTGGGAGGGACAGACCCTAACTATGGCTACACCTTC
V: TRBV28; size: .; J: TRBJ1-5; D: .; CDR3: CASSLRPGQSNQPQHF; DNA: TGTGCCAGCAGTTTGCGTCCAGGGCAGAGCAATCAGCCCCAGCATTTT
V: TRBV5-5; size: .; J: TRBJ1-6; D: .; CDR3: CASSTKRGTQDRGPLHF; DNA: TGTGCCAGCAGCACAAAAAGAGGGACACAGGACCGCGGACCCCTCCACTTT
V: TRBV6-1; size: .; J: TRBJ2-2; D: .; CDR3: CASQRGVKSGELFF; DNA: TGTGCCTCTCAGAGGGGGGTGAAGTCCGGGGAGCTGTTTTTT
V: TRBV11-2; size: .; J: TRBJ1-1; D: .; CDR3: CASSLDRSGTEAFF; DNA: TGTGCCAGCAGCTTAGACAGGTCGGGCACTGAAGCTTTCTTT
V: TRBV11-2; size: .; J: TRBJ1-6; D: .; CDR3: CASRPMSSYNSPLHF; DNA: TGTGCCAGCAGACCTATGAGCTCCTATAATTCACCCCTCCACTTT
V: TRBV5-4; size: .; J: TRBJ2-5; D: .; CDR3: CASSPGPSRAQETQYF; DNA: TGTGCCAGCAGCCCCGGGCCGTCACGGGCCCAAGAGACCCAGTACTTC
V: TRBV7-8; size: once; J: TRBJ1-5; D: .; CDR3: CASSFSGSFSNQPQHF; DNA: TGTGCCAGCAGCTTTTCGGGGTCGTTTAGCAATCAGCCCCAGCATTTT
V: TRBV9; size: once; J: TRBJ1-2; D: .; CDR3: CASSVVVSGTYGYTF; DNA: TGTGCCAGCAGCGTAGTAGTTTCGGGGACCTATGGCTACACCTTC
V: TRBV5-1; size: .; J: TRBJ2-2; D: TRBD2; CDR3: CASSLAPGTSGGRVSGELFF; DNA: TGCGCCAGCAGCTTGGCCCCCGGGACTAGCGGGGGAAGAGTCTCTGGGGAGCTGTTTTTT
V: TRBV28; size: .; J: TRBJ2-7; D: .; CDR3: CASRSIYEQYF; DNA: TGTGCCAGCAGGTCTATTTACGAGCAGTACTTC
V: TRBV6-6; size: .; J: TRBJ2-7; D: TRBD1; CDR3: CASRLGQGSQYF; DNA: TGTGCCAGCAGACTGGGACAGGGGTCGCAGTACTTC
V: TRBV11-3; size: .; J: TRBJ2-2; D: .; CDR3: CASSPQGRSGELFF; DNA: TGTGCCAGCAGCCCTCAGGGTAGATCCGGGGAGCTGTTTTTT
V: TRBV5-1; size: .; J: TRBJ1-2; D: TRBD1; CDR3: CASRKTGVTFNYGYTF; DNA: TGCGCCAGCAGGAAGACAGGGGTGACCTTTAACTATGGCTACACCTTC
V: TRBV11-3; size: .; J: TRBJ2-5; D: TRBD1; CDR3: CASSVGTGGPETQYF; DNA: TGTGCCAGCAGCGTAGGGACAGGGGGACCGGAGACCCAGTACTTC
V: TRBV11-2; size: .; J: TRBJ1-1; D: .; CDR3: CASSLERNTEAFF; DNA: TGTGCCAGCAGCTTAGAACGGAACACTGAAGCTTTCTTT
V: TRBV4-3; size: .; J: TRBJ1-6; D: .; CDR3: CASSQDTGSPLHF; DNA: TGCGCCAGCAGCCAAGATACCGGTTCACCCCTCCACTTT
V: TRBV7-6; size: .; J: TRBJ2-2; D: TRBD2; CDR3: CASSLVSGRNGELFF; DNA: TGTGCCAGCAGCTTAGTCTCCGGGAGGAACGGGGAGCTGTTTTTT
V: TRBV13; size: once; J: TRBJ1-1; D: .; CDR3: CASSLTWGRSSNTEAFF; DNA: TGTGCCAGCAGCTTGACATGGGGGAGGTCTTCGAACACTGAAGCTTTCTTT
V: TRBV6-5; size: .; J: TRBJ2-3; D: TRBD2; CDR3: CASSILAGVTDTQYF; DNA: TGTGCCAGCAGTATACTAGCGGGGGTCACAGATACGCAGTATTTT
V: TRBV29-1; size: .; J: TRBJ2-1; D: .; CDR3: CSVEDLGGSNEQFF; DNA: TGCAGCGTTGAAGATCTTGGGGGAAGCAATGAGCAGTTCTTC
V: TRBV2; size: .; J: TRBJ1-1; D: .; CDR3: CASSLQGNTEAFF; DNA: TGTGCCAGCAGCCTCCAGGGGAACACTGAAGCTTTCTTT
V: TRBV5-5; size: few; J: TRBJ2-5; D: TRBD2; CDR3: CASSVIAGGQETQYF; DNA: TGTGCCAGCAGCGTTATAGCGGGGGGGCAAGAGACCCAGTACTTC
V: TRBV18; size: .; J: TRBJ2-3; D: .; CDR3: CASSPSWGDTQYF; DNA: TGTGCCAGCTCACCATCGTGGGGGGATACGCAGTATTTT
V: TRBV6-1; size: .; J: TRBJ1-5; D: .; CDR3: CASSAQVYNNQPQHF; DNA: TGTGCCAGCAGTGCACAGGTGTATAACAATCAGCCCCAGCATTTT
V: TRBV7-8; size: once; J: TRBJ2-5; D: .; CDR3: CASSLGPQETQYF; DNA: TGTGCCAGCAGCCTGGGCCCCCAAGAGACCCAGTACTTC
V: TRBV5-4; size: .; J: TRBJ2-7; D: .; CDR3: CASSLDGGPYEQYF; DNA: TGTGCCAGCAGCTTGGATGGGGGGCCCTACGAGCAGTACTTC
V: TRBV6-1; size: few; J: TRBJ2-4; D: TRBD2; CDR3: CASSEGGGVKNIQYF; DNA: TGTGCCAGCAGTGAAGGGGGGGGAGTCAAAAACATTCAGTACTTC
V: TRBV5-4; size: .; J: TRBJ2-7; D: .; CDR3: CASSNPKGTYEQYF; DNA: TGTGCCAGCAGCAACCCCAAGGGGACCTACGAGCAGTACTTC